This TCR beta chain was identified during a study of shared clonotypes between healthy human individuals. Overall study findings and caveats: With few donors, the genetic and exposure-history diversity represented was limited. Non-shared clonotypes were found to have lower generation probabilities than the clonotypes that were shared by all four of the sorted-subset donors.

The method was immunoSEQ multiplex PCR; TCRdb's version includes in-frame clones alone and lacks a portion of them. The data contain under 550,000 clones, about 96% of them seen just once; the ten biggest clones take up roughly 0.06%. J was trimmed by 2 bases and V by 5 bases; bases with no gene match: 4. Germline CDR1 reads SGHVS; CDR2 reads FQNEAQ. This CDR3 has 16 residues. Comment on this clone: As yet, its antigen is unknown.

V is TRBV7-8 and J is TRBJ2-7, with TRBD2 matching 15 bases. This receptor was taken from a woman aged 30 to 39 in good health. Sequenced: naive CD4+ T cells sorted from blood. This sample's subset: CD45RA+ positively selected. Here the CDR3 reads CASSEWTSGRAYEQYF. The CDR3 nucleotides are TGTGCCAGCAGCGAGTGGACTAGCGGGAGGGCCTACGAGCAGTACTTC.